This is a list of T cell receptor beta chains from one sample in a study of tumor T cells in aggressive B-cell lymphoma. The data were produced by immunoSEQ multiplex PCR, yet TCRdb's version contains in-frame clones alone and is incomplete. The sample consists of about 5,600 clones, over 65% of them appearing once. Material for sequencing was tumor tissue. These receptors all come from an adult with diffuse large B cell lymphoma. CDR3s include the opening cysteine and the closing phenylalanine or tryptophan. The order of the fields is CDR3 length, clone size, V gene, D gene, J gene, CDR3 DNA, CDR3 protein. A D gene is named only where the DNA matches it firmly. Part of the rows lack a size; the others show once, few, many or a class for expanded clones.

len: 15; abundance: .; v_gene: TRBV7-6; d_gene: TRBD1; j_gene: TRBJ2-1; CDR3nt: TGTGCCAGCAGCTTAGGGATAGACAGGGGCGATGAGCAGTTCTTC; CDR3aa: CASSLGIDRGDEQFF
len: 15; abundance: .; v_gene: TRBV10-3; d_gene: .; j_gene: TRBJ2-7; CDR3nt: TGTGCCATCAGCGCGTGGCTCGGAGGAGCATACGAGCAGTACTTC; CDR3aa: CAISAWLGGAYEQYF
len: 17; abundance: few; v_gene: TRBV7-9; d_gene: TRBD2; j_gene: TRBJ2-1; CDR3nt: TGTGCCAGCAGTAATCCCCCACTAGCGGGAGGCAGTGATGAGCAGTTCTTC; CDR3aa: CASSNPPLAGGSDEQFF
len: 13; abundance: .; v_gene: TRBV19; d_gene: .; j_gene: TRBJ1-2; CDR3nt: TGTGCCAGTAAAGGGGACACTCCCTATGGCTACACCTTC; CDR3aa: CASKGDTPYGYTF
len: 15; abundance: .; v_gene: TRBV19; d_gene: .; j_gene: TRBJ2-5; CDR3nt: TGTGCCAGTAGTCGGGCGAGGGTCTACCAAGAGACCCAGTACTTC; CDR3aa: CASSRARVYQETQYF
len: 17; abundance: .; v_gene: TRBV28; d_gene: TRBD2; j_gene: TRBJ2-7; CDR3nt: TGTGCCAGCAGTTCCCCCGGGACTAGCGGGAGCTCCTACGAGCAGTACTTC; CDR3aa: CASSSPGTSGSSYEQYF
len: 13; abundance: .; v_gene: TRBV15; d_gene: .; j_gene: TRBJ2-5; CDR3nt: TGTGCCACCAGCGGACTCCTCCAAGAGACCCAGTACTTC; CDR3aa: CATSGLLQETQYF
len: 19; abundance: .; v_gene: TRBV14; d_gene: TRBD2; j_gene: TRBJ2-6; CDR3nt: TGTGCCAGCAGCCAAGGACTAGCGGGGCCCCGGTCTGGGGCCAACGTCCTGACTTTC; CDR3aa: CASSQGLAGPRSGANVLTF
len: 14; abundance: .; v_gene: TRBV12-5; d_gene: .; j_gene: TRBJ2-3; CDR3nt: TGTGCTAGTGGCCCAGGGCTCAGCACAGATACGCAGTATTTT; CDR3aa: CASGPGLSTDTQYF
len: 16; abundance: .; v_gene: TRBV2; d_gene: TRBD2; j_gene: TRBJ2-1; CDR3nt: TGTGCCAGACGACTAGCGCACCAGAGCTCCTACAATGAGCAGTTCTTC; CDR3aa: CARRLAHQSSYNEQFF
len: 15; abundance: once; v_gene: TRBV7-3; d_gene: .; j_gene: TRBJ2-2; CDR3nt: TGTGCCAGCAGCCCGCTGGGGCTTTACACCGGGGAGCTGTTTTTT; CDR3aa: CASSPLGLYTGELFF
len: 13; abundance: few; v_gene: TRBV7-9; d_gene: .; j_gene: TRBJ2-1; CDR3nt: TGTGCCAGCAGCTTAAGGACAAGGAATGAGCAGTTCTTC; CDR3aa: CASSLRTRNEQFF
len: 11; abundance: .; v_gene: TRBV28; d_gene: .; j_gene: TRBJ2-2; CDR3nt: TGTGCCAGCAGTTTGAGTAGGGAGCTGTTTTTT; CDR3aa: CASSLSRELFF
len: 12; abundance: once; v_gene: TRBV9; d_gene: .; j_gene: TRBJ1-6; CDR3nt: TGTGCCAGCAGCGTAGGGGAGTTACCCCTCCACTTT; CDR3aa: CASSVGELPLHF
len: 14; abundance: .; v_gene: TRBV18; d_gene: .; j_gene: TRBJ2-5; CDR3nt: TGTGCCAGCTCACCACCGAACGGAGGAGAGACCCAGTACTTC; CDR3aa: CASSPPNGGETQYF
len: 19; abundance: .; v_gene: TRBV28; d_gene: TRBD2; j_gene: TRBJ2-4; CDR3nt: TGTGCCAGCAGTTCCCCGGCTAGCGGAGACCATACGGGGAAAAACATTCAGTACTTC; CDR3aa: CASSSPASGDHTGKNIQYF
len: 15; abundance: .; v_gene: TRBV4-1; d_gene: .; j_gene: TRBJ2-1; CDR3nt: TGCGCCAGCAGCCTATCGGGAGACTACTACAATGAGCAGTTCTTC; CDR3aa: CASSLSGDYYNEQFF
len: 15; abundance: .; v_gene: TRBV28; d_gene: .; j_gene: TRBJ1-2; CDR3nt: TGTGCCAGCAGTTTGTCAGACTCCCTTAACTATGGCTACACCTTC; CDR3aa: CASSLSDSLNYGYTF
len: 14; abundance: .; v_gene: TRBV7-9; d_gene: TRBD1; j_gene: TRBJ2-7; CDR3nt: TGTGCCAGCAGCTCCTTGACAGGGTTCTACGAGCAGTACTTC; CDR3aa: CASSSLTGFYEQYF
len: 14; abundance: once; v_gene: TRBV4-3; d_gene: TRBD2; j_gene: TRBJ2-3; CDR3nt: TGCGCCAGCAGCCAAGAAGCGGGAGCAGATACGCAGTATTTT; CDR3aa: CASSQEAGADTQYF
len: 16; abundance: few; v_gene: TRBV9; d_gene: TRBD2; j_gene: TRBJ2-7; CDR3nt: TGTGCCAGCAGCGTAGGAAGAGCGGGAGGGTCCTACGAGCAGTACTTC; CDR3aa: CASSVGRAGGSYEQYF
len: 14; abundance: .; v_gene: TRBV28; d_gene: TRBD1; j_gene: TRBJ2-7; CDR3nt: TGTGCCAGCAGCCGGACAGGCCATTCCTACGAGCAGTACTTC; CDR3aa: CASSRTGHSYEQYF
len: 15; abundance: .; v_gene: TRBV27; d_gene: .; j_gene: TRBJ1-5; CDR3nt: TGTGCCAGCAGAAGAACAGGGACGGGCAATCAGCCCCAGCATTTT; CDR3aa: CASRRTGTGNQPQHF
len: 14; abundance: .; v_gene: TRBV2; d_gene: .; j_gene: TRBJ2-1; CDR3nt: TGTGCCAGCAGAGGGGCCTATATCTACAATGAGCAGTTCTTC; CDR3aa: CASRGAYIYNEQFF
len: 15; abundance: .; v_gene: TRBV19; d_gene: TRBD2; j_gene: TRBJ2-1; CDR3nt: TGTGCCAGTAGTATACTAGCGGGCATGTACAATGAGCAGTTCTTC; CDR3aa: CASSILAGMYNEQFF
len: 14; abundance: .; v_gene: TRBV28; d_gene: TRBD1; j_gene: TRBJ2-1; CDR3nt: TGTGCCAGCAGTTTATGGAAAGACAGGGATGAGCAGTTCTTC; CDR3aa: CASSLWKDRDEQFF
len: 14; abundance: .; v_gene: TRBV29-1; d_gene: TRBD1; j_gene: TRBJ2-7; CDR3nt: TGCAGCGTTTTAGTCCAGGGGGCGACCTACGAGCAGTACTTC; CDR3aa: CSVLVQGATYEQYF
len: 14; abundance: .; v_gene: TRBV28; d_gene: TRBD2; j_gene: TRBJ2-1; CDR3nt: TGTGCCAGCACCGATGGGAGGGCCCTCAGAGAGCAGTTCTTC; CDR3aa: CASTDGRALREQFF
len: 15; abundance: .; v_gene: TRBV9; d_gene: TRBD2; j_gene: TRBJ2-7; CDR3nt: TGTGCCAGCAGCGAGGGACTAGCGGGTGCCTACGAGCAGTACTTC; CDR3aa: CASSEGLAGAYEQYF
len: 15; abundance: once; v_gene: TRBV19; d_gene: TRBD1; j_gene: TRBJ2-7; CDR3nt: TGTGCCAGTAGTACGGACAGGAGATCCCCCTACGAGCAGTACTTC; CDR3aa: CASSTDRRSPYEQYF
len: 14; abundance: .; v_gene: TRBV6-5; d_gene: TRBD2; j_gene: TRBJ2-3; CDR3nt: TGTGCCAGCACCCCCGGACTAGCGACAGATACGCAGTATTTT; CDR3aa: CASTPGLATDTQYF
len: 14; abundance: .; v_gene: TRBV18; d_gene: TRBD2; j_gene: TRBJ2-7; CDR3nt: TGTGCCAGCTCACCAAGCGGGAGCTCCTACGAGCAGTACTTC; CDR3aa: CASSPSGSSYEQYF
len: 16; abundance: .; v_gene: TRBV7-9; d_gene: .; j_gene: TRBJ2-1; CDR3nt: TGTGCCAGCAGCTCGCTGGCGGGAGTAGGGGGGAATGAGCAGTTCTTC; CDR3aa: CASSSLAGVGGNEQFF
len: 13; abundance: .; v_gene: TRBV28; d_gene: .; j_gene: TRBJ2-3; CDR3nt: TGTGCCAGCAGGCCCACAGGGACAGATACGCAGTATTTT; CDR3aa: CASRPTGTDTQYF
len: 16; abundance: once; v_gene: TRBV5-8; d_gene: .; j_gene: TRBJ2-2; CDR3nt: TGTGCCAGCAGCTTGGCCGCGGGACAGCGAGGCGGGGAGCTGTTTTTT; CDR3aa: CASSLAAGQRGGELFF
len: 17; abundance: .; v_gene: TRBV11-2; d_gene: TRBD2; j_gene: TRBJ2-1; CDR3nt: TGTGCCAGCAGCCTCCGAGCTGGACTAGCGGGGAACAATGAGCAGTTCTTC; CDR3aa: CASSLRAGLAGNNEQFF
len: 11; abundance: once; v_gene: TRBV6-5; d_gene: .; j_gene: TRBJ2-7; CDR3nt: TGTGCCAGCAGTTACGGCGGCGAGCAGTACTTC; CDR3aa: CASSYGGEQYF
len: 15; abundance: .; v_gene: TRBV6-4; d_gene: .; j_gene: TRBJ1-1; CDR3nt: TGTGCCAGCAGTCCGACAGGCACCATGAACACTGAAGCTTTCTTT; CDR3aa: CASSPTGTMNTEAFF
len: 18; abundance: few; v_gene: TRBV10-3; d_gene: .; j_gene: TRBJ2-1; CDR3nt: TGTGCCATCAGGACGGGCGGGGGCCCTTTCAGCTCCTACAATGAGCAGTTCTTC; CDR3aa: CAIRTGGGPFSSYNEQFF
len: 13; abundance: large; v_gene: TRBV5-1; d_gene: TRBD1; j_gene: TRBJ2-1; CDR3nt: TGCGCCAGCAGCTTACAGGGGGATCGTGAGCAGTTCTTC; CDR3aa: CASSLQGDREQFF
len: 13; abundance: .; v_gene: TRBV7-7; d_gene: .; j_gene: TRBJ1-1; CDR3nt: TGTGCTAGCAGCTTAGTCCCGACAGGTGAAGCTTTCTTT; CDR3aa: CASSLVPTGEAFF
len: 16; abundance: .; v_gene: TRBV10-1; d_gene: .; j_gene: TRBJ2-3; CDR3nt: TGCGCCAGCAGTGACCCATGGTGGACTAGCACAGATACGCAGTATTTT; CDR3aa: CASSDPWWTSTDTQYF
len: 15; abundance: few; v_gene: TRBV9; d_gene: TRBD2; j_gene: TRBJ2-3; CDR3nt: TGTGCCAGCTCCGCTAGCGGGAGTGGGACAGATACGCAGTATTTT; CDR3aa: CASSASGSGTDTQYF
len: 15; abundance: few; v_gene: TRBV5-1; d_gene: TRBD2; j_gene: TRBJ2-5; CDR3nt: TGCGCCAGCAGCTTAGTAACGGGAGGCGAAGAGACCCAGTACTTC; CDR3aa: CASSLVTGGEETQYF
len: 15; abundance: few; v_gene: TRBV2; d_gene: .; j_gene: TRBJ2-1; CDR3nt: TGTGCCAGCAGGCCACAGGGTCGGTCCTACAATGAGCAGTTCTTC; CDR3aa: CASRPQGRSYNEQFF
len: 16; abundance: .; v_gene: TRBV12-5; d_gene: TRBD2; j_gene: TRBJ2-3; CDR3nt: TGTGCTAGTGGTCCCAGACTAGCGGGAATAAAAGATACGCAGTATTTT; CDR3aa: CASGPRLAGIKDTQYF
len: 12; abundance: large; v_gene: TRBV19; d_gene: .; j_gene: TRBJ2-2; CDR3nt: TGTGCCAGTAGGGAGGCGCCCGGGGAGCTGTTTTTT; CDR3aa: CASREAPGELFF
len: 17; abundance: .; v_gene: TRBV19; d_gene: TRBD2; j_gene: TRBJ2-1; CDR3nt: TGTGCCAGTAGTATTTCTAGCGGGAGGGCCTCAACGAATGAGCAGTTCTTC; CDR3aa: CASSISSGRASTNEQFF
len: 15; abundance: .; v_gene: TRBV10-3; d_gene: TRBD1; j_gene: TRBJ1-2; CDR3nt: TGTGCCATCAGTGGGGGGACAGGAGCTAACTATGGCTACACCTTC; CDR3aa: CAISGGTGANYGYTF
len: 13; abundance: few; v_gene: TRBV6-1; d_gene: .; j_gene: TRBJ1-2; CDR3nt: TGTGCCAGCAGTGAAGGCCCCGGGGTTGGCTACACCTTC; CDR3aa: CASSEGPGVGYTF
len: 12; abundance: once; v_gene: TRBV28; d_gene: .; j_gene: TRBJ1-2; CDR3nt: TGTGCCGCCGACGACCGGAGCTATGGCTACACCTTC; CDR3aa: CAADDRSYGYTF
len: 13; abundance: .; v_gene: TRBV27; d_gene: .; j_gene: TRBJ1-1; CDR3nt: TGTGCCAGCAGTTTATTCAGGGGCACTGAAGCTTTCTTT; CDR3aa: CASSLFRGTEAFF
len: 12; abundance: .; v_gene: TRBV6-6; d_gene: TRBD1; j_gene: TRBJ2-5; CDR3nt: TGTGCCAGCAGGACAGGGGGAGAGACCCAGTACTTC; CDR3aa: CASRTGGETQYF
len: 14; abundance: .; v_gene: TRBV7-2; d_gene: TRBD1; j_gene: TRBJ2-7; CDR3nt: TGTGCCAGCAGATTTCCAGGGGGCTCCTACGAGCAGTACTTC; CDR3aa: CASRFPGGSYEQYF
len: 14; abundance: .; v_gene: TRBV2; d_gene: .; j_gene: TRBJ2-3; CDR3nt: TGTGCCAGCAGTCCCAGGATTTTCACAGATACGCAGTATTTT; CDR3aa: CASSPRIFTDTQYF
len: 14; abundance: once; v_gene: TRBV28; d_gene: .; j_gene: TRBJ1-4; CDR3nt: TGTGCCACAAAATCCGGGAGGGCTAATGAAAAACTGTTTTTT; CDR3aa: CATKSGRANEKLFF
len: 15; abundance: .; v_gene: TRBV4-3; d_gene: .; j_gene: TRBJ2-7; CDR3nt: TGCGCCAGCAGCCAAGAAGGGGCAGGGATATACGAGCAGTACTTC; CDR3aa: CASSQEGAGIYEQYF
len: 16; abundance: .; v_gene: TRBV6-5; d_gene: .; j_gene: TRBJ2-5; CDR3nt: TGTGCCAGCAGTTACGGGGACACCACCCTGGGAGAGACCCAGTACTTC; CDR3aa: CASSYGDTTLGETQYF